This is a list of T cell receptor beta chains from one sample in a study of T cells after yellow fever vaccination. TCRdb called the 5' RACE reads again in MiXCR, with one record for every CDR3 protein. The repertoire holds about 580,000 distinct CDR3 sequences, with less than 20% as singletons. The material was PBMCs, obtained 5 days after the first yellow fever vaccination. These TCRs come from a man between 18 and 35 years old who received the YFV17D yellow fever vaccine. CDR3s include the opening cysteine and the closing phenylalanine or tryptophan. The D gene is left open where the match is weak. A clone size is listed for some rows: how often the clone was seen (once, few, many), or a class if it is expanded.

d_gene	v_gene	abundance	j_gene	CDR3aa	CDR3nt
NA	TRBV6-2/TRBV6-3	NA	TRBJ2-3	CASSGEATDTQYF	TGTGCCAGCAGCGGAGAAGCCACAGATACGCAGTATTTT
NA	TRBV5-5	NA	TRBJ2-7	CASSFIKGQWYEQYF	TGTGCCAGCAGTTTCATCAAGGGGCAGTGGTACGAGCAGTACTTC
NA	TRBV4-3	few	TRBJ1-6	CASRAGGYNSPLHF	TGCGCCAGCCGAGCGGGGGGCTATAATTCACCCCTCCACTTT
TRBD2	TRBV7-3	few	TRBJ2-1	CASSPRGLAGGNEQFF	TGTGCCAGCAGCCCTAGGGGACTAGCGGGGGGGAATGAGCAGTTCTTC
TRBD1	TRBV10-3	NA	TRBJ2-7	CAISEADRGRGEQYF	TGTGCCATCAGTGAGGCCGACAGGGGGCGTGGGGAGCAGTACTTC
NA	TRBV20-1	few	TRBJ2-7	CSAKSGAAYEQYF	TGCAGTGCTAAAAGCGGCGCTGCCTACGAGCAGTACTTC
TRBD2	TRBV15	NA	TRBJ2-5	CATRLAGGYQETQYF	TGTGCCACCAGATTAGCGGGGGGGTACCAAGAGACCCAGTACTTC
NA	TRBV4-1	NA	TRBJ2-3	CASSQDLRRVSRSVTDTQYF	TGCGCCAGCAGCCAAGATCTAAGGCGCGTTTCTCGCTCTGTCACAGATACGCAGTATTTT
NA	TRBV27	NA	TRBJ2-5	CASSQDPGETQYF	TGTGCCAGCAGTCAAGACCCCGGGGAGACCCAGTACTTC
NA	TRBV6-2/TRBV6-3	few	TRBJ1-1	CASSYFLQGTEAFF	TGTGCCAGCAGTTACTTCCTTCAGGGCACTGAAGCTTTCTTT
NA	TRBV9	many	TRBJ2-2	CASSVEGPVTGELFF	TGTGCCAGCAGCGTTGAGGGGCCGGTCACCGGGGAGCTGTTTTTT
NA	TRBV4-2	few	TRBJ1-2	CASSQDWSGAVGYTF	TGTGCCAGCAGCCAAGATTGGTCGGGGGCAGTTGGCTACACCTTC
NA	TRBV30	NA	TRBJ1-5	CAWSVYNQPQHF	TGTGCCTGGAGTGTGTATAACCAGCCCCAGCATTTT
NA	TRBV7-8	many	TRBJ1-2	CASSLGLYGYTF	TGTGCCAGCAGCTTAGGACTCTATGGCTACACCTTC
TRBD2	TRBV3-1	NA	TRBJ2-3	CASSQVPSGGAGEDTQYF	TGTGCCAGCAGCCAAGTCCCAAGCGGGGGGGCCGGGGAAGATACGCAGTATTTT
NA	TRBV7-2	many	TRBJ2-7	CASSLTDSYEQYF	TGTGCCAGCAGCTTGACAGACTCCTACGAGCAGTACTTC
TRBD1	TRBV12-3/TRBV12-4	few	TRBJ1-4	CASRLGQGREKLFF	TGTGCCAGCAGGCTGGGACAGGGGAGGGAAAAACTGTTTTTT
TRBD1	TRBV7-6	few	TRBJ2-5	CASSQRTGQETQYF	TGTGCCAGCAGCCAAAGGACAGGCCAAGAGACCCAGTACTTC
TRBD1	TRBV27	few	TRBJ2-4	CASSGQGTIIQYF	TGTGCCAGTTCGGGACAGGGCACAATCATTCAGTACTTC
NA	TRBV6-5	many	TRBJ2-6	CASSYAGNSGANVLTF	TGTGCCAGCAGTTACGCAGGGAACTCTGGGGCCAACGTCCTGACTTTC
NA	TRBV9	few	TRBJ1-1	CASSVDLVVTEAFF	TGTGCCAGCAGCGTAGATCTGGTTGTCACTGAAGCTTTCTTT
NA	TRBV7-8	NA	TRBJ2-2	CASSLYWGSGGTGELFF	TGTGCCAGCAGCTTATATTGGGGGAGTGGGGGCACCGGGGAGCTGTTTTTT
TRBD2	TRBV14	NA	TRBJ2-2	CASSRQLAGANTGELFF	TGTGCCAGCAGTCGCCAACTAGCGGGGGCGAACACCGGGGAGCTGTTTTTT
TRBD1	TRBV5-1	NA	TRBJ1-5	CASSIGQGARKGGQPQHF	TGCGCCAGCAGCATCGGACAGGGGGCGCGGAAAGGTGGCCAGCCCCAGCATTTT
NA	TRBV20-1	few	TRBJ1-1	CSARDNRAHTEAFF	TGCAGTGCTAGAGATAACCGGGCGCACACTGAAGCTTTCTTT
NA	TRBV3-1	NA	TRBJ2-1	CASSPWARGSEQFF	TGTGCCAGCAGCCCTTGGGCCCGAGGGAGTGAGCAGTTCTTC
NA	TRBV20-1	NA	TRBJ1-2	CSASRAGAADYGYTF	TGCAGTGCTAGTAGGGCTGGGGCAGCTGACTATGGCTACACCTTC
NA	TRBV4-3	NA	TRBJ1-6	CASSQGGPGGYNSPLHF	TGCGCCAGCAGCCAAGGAGGGCCTGGGGGATATAATTCACCCCTCCACTTT
TRBD1	TRBV9	few	TRBJ1-3	CASSVGGQGAGGNTIYF	TGTGCCAGCAGCGTGGGGGGACAGGGGGCCGGAGGAAACACCATATATTTT
TRBD1	TRBV6-2/TRBV6-3	NA	TRBJ2-1	CASSYEQGATNEQFF	TGTGCCAGCAGTTACGAACAGGGGGCGACGAATGAGCAGTTCTTC
TRBD1	TRBV11-2	NA	TRBJ1-5	CASSLVPDRGQWNQPQHF	TGTGCCAGCAGCTTAGTCCCGGACAGGGGTCAATGGAATCAGCCCCAGCATTTT